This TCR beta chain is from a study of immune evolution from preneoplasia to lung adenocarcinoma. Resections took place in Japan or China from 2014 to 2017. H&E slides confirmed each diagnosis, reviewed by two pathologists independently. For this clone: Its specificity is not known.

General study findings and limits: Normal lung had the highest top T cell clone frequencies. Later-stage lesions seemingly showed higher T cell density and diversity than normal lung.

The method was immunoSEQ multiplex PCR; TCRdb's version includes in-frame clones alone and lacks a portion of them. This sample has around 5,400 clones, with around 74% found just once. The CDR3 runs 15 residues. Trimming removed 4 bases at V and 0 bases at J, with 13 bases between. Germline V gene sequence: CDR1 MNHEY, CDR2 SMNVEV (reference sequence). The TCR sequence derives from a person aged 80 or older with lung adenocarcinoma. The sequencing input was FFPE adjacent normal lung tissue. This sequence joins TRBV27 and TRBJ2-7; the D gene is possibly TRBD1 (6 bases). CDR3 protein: CASSSRGASSYEQYF. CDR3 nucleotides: TGTGCCAGCAGTTCCAGGGGCGCTAGCTCCTACGAGCAGTACTTC.